These 21 T cell receptor delta chains share one sample of origin, sequenced in a study of γδ T cells in repeated Plasmodium falciparum infection. Flow sorting of PBMC yielded separate Vgamma9/Vdelta2+ and Vdelta2-negative gammadelta T cell populations for bulk repertoire analysis. TCRdb ran CATT on the multiplex PCR reads. The sample holds under 60,000 delta-chain clones, roughly 1.6% seen once. The specimen sequenced was gamma-delta T cells from blood. Receptor source: a pool of human donors (malaria-infected and uninfected, not separated).

With regard to this clone: A read error is likely here: a far larger clone is one base away. This specimen includes other DNA sequences encoding the same CDR3. The J gene is TRDJ1, the V gene TRDV1; weak D call: TRDD2 (5 bases). The CDR3 has 18 amino acids. Germline V CDR1 and CDR2: TSWWSYY, QGS. Here the CDR3 reads CALGELRSPTPGTDKLIF. CDR3 DNA: TGTGCTCTTGGGGAGCTTAGGTCCCCTACTCCGGGTACCGATAAACTCATATTT.

In the case of this clone: This DNA's translation and the protein TCRdb lists, from a much larger clone, do not match at residue 7, likely due to a read error; the protein shown is translated from the DNA. The chain is built from TRDV1 and TRDJ1; TRDD3 matches 8 bases. TCRdb gives no J gene; it was assigned here by matching the DNA to germline. Looked up from germline, CDR1 is TSWWSYY and CDR2 is QGS. The trim removed 5 bases at V and 2 bases at J, leaving 28 bases unmatched. The CDR3 runs 22 residues. DNA of the CDR3: TGTGCTCTTGGGCATAAAGGCCTCTACATGCTTCTGGGGGACCCCGAAACCGATAAACTCATCTTT. Translation: CALGHKGLYMLLGDPETDKLIF.

Points on this clone: This probably arose from a read error, given a far larger clone one base away. The sample holds other DNA sequences that translate to the same CDR3. The chain employs TRDV2 and TRDJ2; 7 bases are a match to TRDD3. The J gene, left out of TCRdb, was set here by checking the DNA against germline. Germline-derived CDR1 and CDR2 are GEAIGNYY and EKD. The CDR3 loop spans 16 amino acids. V shed 1 base and J 5 bases; nucleotides not matched to a gene: 9. The CDR3 coding sequence is TGTGCCTGTGACACTCTGGGGGGTACGAACACAGCACAACTCTTCTTT. It translates to CACDTLGGTNTAQLFF.

As for this clone: Translating this DNA gives a protein that differs at residue 13 from the TCRdb one, which belongs to a much larger clone; a read error is likely, and the protein shown is this translation. The chain links TRDV1 to TRDJ1; tentative D call: TRDD3 (6 bases). CDR3 length: 22 amino acids. The germline gives CDR1 TSWWSYY, CDR2 QGS. V was trimmed by 5 bases and J by 0 bases, leaving 34 bases between them. This CDR3 reads CALGFSGYTPLGNRTYTDKLIF. The CDR3 DNA sequence: TGTGCTCTTGGGTTTTCCGGCTACACACCCCTGGGGAACCGAACCTACACCGATAAACTCATCTTT.

For this clone: The protein TCRdb gives is from a much larger clone and does not agree with this DNA's translation at residue 20, likely a read error; the protein shown here comes from the DNA. V gene TRDV1 combines with J gene TRDJ1; tentatively, D is TRDD3 (7 bases). No J gene was available from TCRdb, and it was assigned here by a germline match of the DNA. The germline V gene encodes CDR1 TSWWSYY and CDR2 QGS. This CDR3 contains 28 residues. V lost 1 base, J lost 1 base, and 49 bases lay in between. The DNA for the CDR3 is TGTGCTCTTGGGGAACGGGGCGAGTTTGCCTTCCCCCCTTCTCGTACTGTCTGGGGGGTACGGGGCACCGATAAACTCATCTTT. Its translation is CALGERGEFAFPPSRTVWGVRGTDKLIF.

Of note for this clone: The translation of this DNA and the TCRdb protein of a much larger clone differ at residue 5, probably owing to a read error; the protein shown here is translated from the DNA. The V call is TRDV1, the J call TRDJ1; TRDD3 agrees at 9 bases. The CDR3 spans 18 residues. J gave up 0 bases and V 5 bases, and 13 bases lay outside the gene matches. Per germline, CDR1 TSWWSYY and CDR2 QGS. The CDR3 DNA reads TGTGCTCTTGGGTCTAGGCCTGGGGGATGTTACTACACCGATAAACTCATCTTT. It encodes CALGSRPGGCYYTDKLIF.

Of note for this clone: TCRdb shows a much larger clone's protein in place of this DNA's translation, and the two differ at residue 12, likely through a read error; the protein shown is translated from the DNA. The chain uses TRDV1 and TRDJ1; D ambiguous. The CDR3 spans 16 residues. Per germline, CDR1 TSWWSYY and CDR2 QGS. The V and J ends lost 5 bases and 8 bases respectively, with 24 bases between them. The CDR3 loop reads CALGLLSAAPSSKLIF. CDR3 nucleotide sequence: TGTGCTCTTGGGTTACTCTCCGCCGCGCCGTCGTCCAAACTCATCTTT.

This clone has a handful of counts. TCRdb has a much larger clone's protein, which differs at residue 12 from the translation of this DNA, likely because of a read error; what is shown is the protein translated from the DNA. This chain links TRDV1 with TRDJ1, with D perhaps being TRDD2 or TRDD3 (6 bases each). Here the J gene was assigned by germline matching of the DNA, as TCRdb has none. The V gene lost 4 bases and the J gene lost 0 bases, with 30 bases spanning the gap. This CDR3 contains 21 residues. From germline, CDR1 is TSWWSYY and CDR2 QGS. The DNA for the CDR3 is TGTGCTCTTGGGGTCCATCCTACCCAACTGTGTGGGGGGGTCAACACCGATAAACTCATCTTT. Its translation is CALGVHPTQLCGGVNTDKLIF.

In the case of this clone: A far larger clone lies a single base away; this is likely a read error. In the same sample, other DNA sequences code for this CDR3. The gene calls are TRDV1 and TRDJ1; D might be TRDD3 (5 bases). Matching the DNA to germline supplied the J gene, which TCRdb does not give. This CDR3 contains 24 residues. The V end was cut by 0 bases, the J end by 1 base, with 36 bases between. In germline, CDR1 is TSWWSYY, CDR2 QGS. CDR3 sequence: CALGELEFYLFRGGIHHITDKLIF. The CDR3 bases are TGTGCTCTTGGGGAACTCGAGTTTTACCTGTTCAGAGGTGGGATTCACCACATCACCGATAAACTCATCTTT.

In the case of this clone: The protein held in TCRdb is that of a much larger clone and does not match this DNA's translation at residue 3, likely because of a read error; the protein shown is translated from the DNA. The chain couples TRDV1 to TRDJ1; 10 nucleotides match TRDD3. The J gene is not listed in TCRdb, so it was assigned here from a DNA match to germline. Per the germline V gene, CDR1 is TSWWSYY and CDR2 is QGS. The CDR3 loop spans 16 amino acids. V trimming: 11 bases; J trimming: 5 bases; junction bases outside the gene matches: 17. The CDR3 DNA is TGTGCTATTACATTCCCGTACTGGGGGATCTCAGATAAACTCATCTTT. Amino acid sequence: CAITFPYWGISDKLIF.

This clone came up many times. At residue 10, the DNA translation does not agree with TCRdb's protein; the protein displayed here is the one encoded by the DNA. The chain couples TRAV14/DV4 to TRDJ1; 13 nucleotides match TRDD3. CDR1 and CDR2 from the germline V gene are TSDPSYG and QGSYDQQN (reference sequence). The CDR3 loop spans 24 amino acids. V lost 0 bases and J lost 0; bases outside the gene matches: 22. This CDR3 reads CAMREGPLLLKPTGGYGYTDKLIF. The CDR3 DNA sequence: TGTGCAATGAGAGAGGGCCCCCTCCTACTTAAACCTACTGGGGGATACGGGTACACCGATAAACTCATCTTT.

As regards this clone: A read error likely explains why the TCRdb protein, taken from a much larger clone, differs from this DNA's translation at residue 8; the protein shown is translated from the DNA. The chain carries TRDV1 and TRDJ1; D possibly corresponds to TRDD3 (6 bases). TCRdb carries no J gene annotation; the J gene was assigned here by matching the DNA with germline. Looked up from germline, CDR1 is TSWWSYY and CDR2 is QGS. Trimming removed 4 bases at V and 0 bases at J, with 15 bases between. This CDR3 comprises 16 residues. CDR3 in DNA: TGTGCTCTTGGGGGCACACGACGGGGATACACCGATAAACTCATCTTT. Translated: CALGGTRRGYTDKLIF.

The sample holds a few counts of this clone. TCRdb's protein for this DNA is that of a much larger clone and differs from the translation at residue 14, likely a read error; the protein shown is the DNA translation. The genes are TRDV1 and TRDJ1; D ambiguous. V lost 6 bases to trimming and J lost 4 bases, with 30 bases between them. Germline V gives CDR1 TSWWSYY, CDR2 QGS. The CDR3 loop spans 19 amino acids. The CDR3 region is CALGRPLVGTKPYIDKLIF. The CDR3 bases are TGTGCTCTTGGTCGTCCCCTTGTCGGGACCAAACCTTACATCGATAAACTCATCTTT.

This clone was detected ten times or more. This sequence is one base from a far larger clone and is likely a read error. J is TRDJ1 and V is TRDV1; perhaps TRDD1 as D (5 bases). The CDR3 has 16 amino acids. Germline CDR1 reads TSWWSYY; CDR2 reads QGS. The germline V and J ends were trimmed by 2 bases and 6 bases, with 19 bases remaining between them. CDR3 in amino acids: CALGEEEISLTYKLIF. CDR3 in DNA: TGTGCTCTTGGGGAAGAAGAAATCTCTCTTACCTATAAACTCATCTTT.

About this clone: The TCRdb protein, from a much larger clone, departs from this DNA's translation at residue 6, likely by read error; the protein shown derives from the DNA. The chain has TRDV2 and TRDJ1, with 8 bases aligning to TRDD3. No J gene is reported in TCRdb; it was inferred here by comparing the DNA with germline. Germline CDR1 and CDR2: GEAIGNYY and EKD. The CDR3 loop spans 19 amino acids. Unmatched junction bases numbered 19, after V lost 1 base and J lost 4 bases. CDR3 protein: CACDTPSSGGRGPHDKLIF. In DNA form, the CDR3 reads TGTGCCTGTGACACACCCTCCTCTGGGGGACGGGGACCCCACGATAAACTCATCTTT.

This clone was counted many times. This likely traces to a read error, being one base from a far larger clone. In the same sample, other DNA sequences code for this CDR3. The rearrangement links TRDV1 to TRDJ1; perhaps TRDD2 as D (5 bases). The V end was cut by 3 bases, the J end by 4 bases, with 15 bases between. Germline V lookup: CDR1 TSWWSYY, CDR2 QGS. The CDR3 consists of 15 residues. The CDR3 DNA is TGTGCTCTTGGGGAGCTCCCTCCCTCCTACGATAAACTCATCTTT. Translation gives CALGELPPSYDKLIF.

Concerning this clone: The translation of this DNA and the TCRdb protein of a much larger clone differ at residue 9, probably owing to a read error; the protein shown here is translated from the DNA. V and J are TRDV1 and TRDJ1, with 8 bases that match TRDD3. Matching the DNA to germline supplied the J gene, which TCRdb does not give. The junction had 12 bases not matched to a gene; V was cut back by 6 bases and J by 0 bases. Germline CDR1 is TSWWSYY and CDR2 is QGS. CDR3 size: 17 residues. The CDR3 DNA reads TGTGCTCTTGGAATTATCTGGGGGAAACGTTACACCGATAAACTCATCTTT. Protein product: CALGIIWGKRYTDKLIF.

This clone was detected ten times or more. V gene TRDV2 combines with J gene TRDJ1; 8 bases fit TRDD3. Here the J gene came from matching the DNA to germline, since TCRdb omits it. This CDR3 is 14 amino acids long. Germline V CDR1 and CDR2: GEAIGNYY, EKD. V lost 0 bases and J lost 9; bases outside the gene matches: 8. The CDR3 DNA reads TGTGCCTGTGACACCCTCTGGGGGAGAAGAGAACTCATCTTT. Its protein is CACDTLWGRRELIF.

This clone occurred many times. The chain carries TRDV1 and TRDJ1, with no clear D. CDR1 and CDR2 from the germline V gene are TSWWSYY and QGS. This CDR3 comprises 22 residues. Trimming left V 1 base short and J 2 bases short, with 32 bases between. DNA for the CDR3: TGTGCTCTTGGGGAACGAGGATGGTGTGAGTCCCACCCTTTACCTGCGACCGATAAACTCATCTTT. Translating it yields CALGERGWCESHPLPATDKLIF.

This clone came up a few times. A far larger clone is one base from this, pointing to a likely read error. This sample includes further DNA sequences coding for the same CDR3. The chain employs TRDV2 and TRDJ3, with D possibly being TRDD3 (5 bases). No J gene was available from TCRdb, and it was assigned here by a germline match of the DNA. The germline V gene encodes CDR1 GEAIGNYY and CDR2 EKD. V gave up 0 bases and J gave up 0 bases, with 17 bases separating them. CDR3 length: 20 amino acids. The DNA for the CDR3 is TGTGCCTGTGACACCCTCCAGGGGGGCGGTCGCTCCTGGGACACCCGACAGATGTTTTTC. This codes for CACDTLQGGGRSWDTRQMFF.

Regarding this clone: This is likely an artifact of a read error, given a far larger clone one base away. The sample carries other DNA sequences with the same CDR3. The J gene is TRDJ1, the V gene TRDV3; TRDD3 matches 12 bases. Matching the DNA to germline supplied the J gene, which TCRdb does not give. Germline lookup yields CDR1 TVYSNPD and CDR2 GDNSRS (reference sequence). V trimming: 2 bases; J trimming: 2 bases; junction bases outside the gene matches: 18. CDR3 length: 19 residues. CDR3 sequence: CAFRLPLCTGGYPTDKLIF. CDR3 nucleotide sequence: TGTGCCTTTCGCCTTCCCCTATGTACTGGGGGATACCCGACCGATAAACTCATCTTT.